These 16 T cell receptor beta chains were all obtained from the same sample, sequenced in a study of control samples from healthy donors and cancer patients (TCRdb year 2020). Library generation was performed with the immunoSEQ multiplex PCR assay. In its TCRdb copy, this immuneACCESS table keeps in-frame sequences only and misses some clones. Where compared with another copy, unresolved V genes explain less than half of these, and the others have no known cause. Per the sample table, the count is roughly 200,000 clones. The ten largest clones take up around 2% of the sample. The sequenced sample was blood. All receptors come from a woman between 25 and 40 years old in good health.

V gene TRBV4-1 combines with J gene TRBJ1-2; D not resolved. V was trimmed by 1 base and J by 6 bases, leaving 6 bases between them. CDR1 and CDR2 (germline): MGHRA, YSYEKL. The CDR3 is made up of 12 amino acids. The CDR3 loop reads CASSQVGDGYTF. CDR3 DNA: TGCGCCAGCAGCCAAGTCGGGGATGGCTACACCTTC.

The chain links TRBV5-6 to TRBJ1-5, with 9 bases fitting TRBD1. This CDR3 is built from 15 residues. Germline V gives CDR1 SGHDT, CDR2 YYEEEE. V was pared by 4 bases and J by 11 bases, with 13 bases of the junction left unmatched. CDR3 nucleotide sequence: TGTGCCAGCAGCCGACGAACAGGGGGCCGGAGGACCCAGCATTTT. Its protein is CASSRRTGGRRTQHF.

The chain combines TRBV11-2 with TRBJ2-5; 15 bases align to TRBD2. Per germline, CDR1 SGHAT and CDR2 FQNNGV. The V segment lost 5 bases and the J segment 4 bases; nucleotides outside the gene matches: 11. The CDR3 runs 18 residues. Here the CDR3 reads CASSPGLAGGPEGETQYF. CDR3 nucleotides: TGTGCCAGCAGCCCAGGACTAGCGGGGGGGCCGGAAGGAGAGACCCAGTACTTC.

V and J are TRBV28 and TRBJ1-6; 9 bases fit TRBD1. Germline lookup yields CDR1 MDHEN and CDR2 SYDVKM. Unmatched junction bases numbered 4, after V lost 5 bases and J lost 5 bases. CDR3 length: 15 amino acids. For the CDR3, the DNA is TGTGCCAGCAGTGATCGGACAGGGGATAATTCACCCCTCCACTTT. This gives the protein CASSDRTGDNSPLHF.

The chain links TRBV7-3 to TRBJ2-2, with 7 bases matching TRBD1. Germline assignment: CDR1 SGHTA and CDR2 FQGTGA. The CDR3 contains 15 residues. V was clipped by 6 bases and J by 6 bases; unmatched bases: 10. CDR3 nucleotides: TGTGCCAGCAGACGGGACAGAGGGTCGTCCGGGGAGCTGTTTTTT. Amino acids: CASRRDRGSSGELFF.

This chain links TRBV10-3 with TRBJ2-5; TRBD2 aligns across 8 bases. CDR1 is ENHRY and CDR2 is SYGVKD in the germline V gene. The J segment lost 2 bases and the V segment lost 0 bases, leaving 5 bases of the junction unmatched. The CDR3 extends over 16 amino acids. Here the CDR3 reads CAISESVRGAQETQYF. CDR3 in DNA: TGTGCCATCAGTGAGTCTGTGCGGGGGGCGCAAGAGACCCAGTACTTC.

This chain connects TRBV20-1 to TRBJ1-1; tentatively, D is TRBD1 (6 bases). Germline assignment: CDR1 DFQATT and CDR2 SNEGSKA (reference sequence). Deletions cut 3 bases from V and 0 bases from J, with 11 bases between. This CDR3 comprises 14 residues. The CDR3, as DNA: TGCAGTGCTAGTGTGGACAGCATGAACACTGAAGCTTTCTTT. Its translation: CSASVDSMNTEAFF.

The CDR3 DNA reads TGTGCCAGCAGCTTGGAATACGGGGGCACTGAAGCTTTCTTT. Its translation: CASSLEYGGTEAFF. This chain joins TRBV5-8 and TRBJ1-1; a possible D gene is TRBD1 (5 bases). CDR1 and CDR2 from the germline V gene are SGHTS and YDEGEE. V was trimmed by 0 bases and J by 4 bases, leaving 10 bases between them. The CDR3 has 14 amino acids.

The genes are TRBV10-3 and TRBJ1-3, with unresolved D. CDR1 and CDR2 from the germline V gene are ENHRY and SYGVKD. The V gene lost 3 bases and the J gene lost 1 base, with 7 bases spanning the gap. The CDR3 covers 14 residues. The CDR3 region is CAISDGGSGNTIYF. The CDR3 coding sequence is TGTGCCATCAGTGACGGAGGTTCTGGAAACACCATATATTTT.

The chain is built from TRBV5-4 and TRBJ1-6, with D perhaps matching TRBD1 (5 bases). In germline, CDR1 is SGHNT, CDR2 YYREEE (reference sequence). With 0 bases removed from V and 10 bases from J, the gap between germline ends came to 11 bases. CDR3 size: 14 residues. The CDR3 protein is CASSLDGAGSPLHF. The CDR3 bases are TGTGCCAGCAGCTTGGACGGGGCAGGGTCACCCCTCCACTTT. The full variable domain, rest sourced from reference TRBV5-4 and TRBJ1-6, is ETGVTQSPTHLIKTRGQQVTLRCSSQSGHNTVSWYQQALGQGPQFIFQYYREEENGRGNFPPRFSGLQFPNYSSELNVNALELDDSALYLCASSLDGAGSPLHFGNGTRLTVT.

The chain combines TRBV10-3 with TRBJ2-7, with D unresolved. CDR1 is ENHRY and CDR2 is SYGVKD in the germline V gene. The CDR3 loop spans 13 amino acids. V lost 7 bases and J 2 bases, leaving 12 bases between the germline ends. DNA of the CDR3: TGTGCCATCAAAGGTGACTCCCCCTACGAGCAGTACTTC. Its translation is CAIKGDSPYEQYF.

In DNA, the CDR3 is TGTGCCAGCAGCCCCTGGACAGGCAATGCAGATACGCAGTATTTT. Residues: CASSPWTGNADTQYF. The chain has TRBV9 and TRBJ2-3, with 7 bases identical to TRBD1. CDR1 SGDLS and CDR2 YYNGEE come from the germline V gene. The CDR3 sequence is 15 residues long. The trim removed 4 bases at V and 4 bases at J, leaving 9 bases unmatched.

The chain combines TRBV30 with TRBJ1-1, with D perhaps matching TRBD1 (5 bases). Germline V gene sequence: CDR1 GTSNPN, CDR2 SVGIG (reference sequence). The V gene lost 4 bases and the J gene lost 1 base, with 16 bases spanning the gap. The CDR3 is 15 residues long. This chain's CDR3 is CAWTPAGTGNTEAFF. The DNA for the CDR3 is TGTGCCTGGACCCCGGCTGGGACGGGGAACACTGAAGCTTTCTTT.

This chain uses TRBV6-6 with TRBJ1-2; 9 positions match TRBD1. The CDR3 consists of 16 residues. J gave up 4 bases and V 6 bases, and 12 bases lay outside the gene matches. CDR1 and CDR2 from the germline V gene are MNHNY and SVGAGI (reference sequence). Written as DNA, the CDR3 is TGTGCCAGCAGGGGACAGGGTAGATCCCTAGGCTATGGCTACACCTTC. Translating it yields CASRGQGRSLGYGYTF.

This chain links TRBV28 with TRBJ1-6; 8 bases are a match to TRBD1. The J segment lost 8 bases and the V segment lost 10 bases, leaving 10 bases of the junction unmatched. CDR1 and CDR2 (germline): MDHEN, SYDVKM. The CDR3 has 14 amino acids. The CDR3 sequence: CATVVDRVDSPLHF. As DNA, the CDR3 is TGTGCCACCGTCGTGGACAGGGTAGATTCACCCCTCCACTTT.

The chain couples TRBV3-1 (or the pseudogene TRBV3-2) to TRBJ2-1, with 8 bases identical to TRBD2. The J segment lost 8 bases and the V segment lost 1 base, leaving 4 bases of the junction unmatched. Germline V gene sequence: CDR1 LGHDT, CDR2 YNNKEL (reference sequence). CDR3 length equals 14 residues. DNA for the CDR3: TGTGCCAGCAGCCAAGTCAGCGGGGGTGATGAGCAGTTCTTC. This encodes CASSQVSGGDEQFF.